This note documents a single T cell receptor beta chain sequence. Its antigen is not yet known. The cohort was made up of hundreds of healthy bone marrow donors. At the time of sampling, all cohort members were nominally healthy, though unrecorded immune exposures were likely present. The donor tested CMV seropositive, placing the donor among the 310 or so seropositive members of the cohort. A peripheral blood sample was provided by each donor, and peripheral blood mononuclear cells were used for TCR beta sequencing. Genomic DNA extraction from the blood cell samples was performed with the Qiagen DNeasy Blood Extraction Kit. This entry belongs to a study of cytomegalovirus exposure and HLA in healthy donors listed by TCRdb under 2017. For the study in its entirety: An earlier analysis of approximately 600 of the donors reported 250 to 350 Gb of sequence data and some 120 million unique TCR beta sequences from approximately 180 million T cells. About 300 gigabases of sequencing data and about 92 million unique TCR sequences made up an early release that covered about 640 HLA-typed donors. Of the approximately 400 genotyped donors, approximately 83% fell in the genetic ancestry cluster associated with self-reported Caucasian donors. The study aimed to test whether signatures of past pathogen exposure could be identified by cataloging public T cell receptors. The T cell repertoires of roughly 660 subjects were profiled by immunosequencing and related to cytomegalovirus serostatus. A separate validation cohort of approximately 130 different subjects was used in addition to the approximately 670-subject first cohort. High-throughput TCR immunosequencing, statistical association of individual TCRs with disease status, and machine learning were combined to predict cytomegalovirus infection status. To study patterns of TCR occurrence, a later analysis re-analyzed previously published TCR beta repertoires from 550 to 800 donors and added high-resolution HLA genotyping. In the later analysis, no new phenotypic data were used to find candidate immune exposures; instead, reliance was placed on TCR beta sequences and their occurrence across donors. To decide whether each TCR beta V gene segment behaved as functional or pseudogenic, an earlier analysis of 587 of the donors relied on high-throughput TCR beta sequencing. Donor age, sex, ethnicity and CMV serostatus were compiled together with the repertoire data. In a later genetic analysis, genome-wide SNP genotypes for about three fifths of the roughly 670 donors were used, and that subset was treated as a discovery cohort. Every discovery cohort repertoire had been produced on one sequencing platform. HLA typing included class I and class II loci at four-digit resolution. The number of donors typed differed by locus, with roughly 629-640 for A, B, C, DRB1 and DQB1, approximately 500 for DQA1, approximately 580 for DPA1, and 450 to 480 for DPB1. A handful of DR-DQ haplotypes were handled as single units for association and clustering because linkage in the cohort was strong. Across approximately 400 genotyped donors of the cohort, an average of roughly 230,000 unique TCR beta nucleotide sequences per donor were sequenced, and roughly a sixth of those sequences were non-productive.

The research as a whole found: Compared with the approximately 600-donor mean, donors in an Asian-associated ancestry cluster had fewer N-insertions in productive TCRs, according to a later genetic analysis. Some 15 rarely observed V segments, including chromosome 9 orphons, were excluded from the earlier analysis of a few hundred of the donors because counts were too low. Because the 87-base-pair reads could not distinguish some IMGT-functional V segments, including TRBV6-2 and TRBV6-3, those segments were excluded. Because some donors lacked HLA typing at each locus, the association tests relied only on the typed subset. The study gave a list of 150 to 200 TCR beta chains associated with cytomegalovirus. The only immune exposure information available for the cohort was CMV serostatus. Correlated functional status among segregating V segments might be attributable to linkage disequilibrium, but an unknown experimental factor could not be ruled out. A further reported finding was that TCR beta sequences accurately predicted the HLA-A and HLA-B alleles for most subjects in the first cohort. In vitro tests confirmed that a few of the cytomegalovirus-associated TCR beta chains recognize cytomegalovirus antigens. Broadly in line with IMGT annotations, most TCR beta V segments showed up in productive rearrangements about 87% or about 30% of the time in an earlier analysis of around 600 of the donors. In a later analysis, several top co-occurrence clusters were reported to appear linked to parvovirus B19, influenza, CMV and Epstein-Barr virus. It was suggested by the authors that the approach could potentially be generalized to other disease states and immunological phenotypes. V-gene and J-gene trimming of TCR beta chains was associated with a missense DCLRE1C variant in a later genetic analysis, and the association was replicated in an independent cohort. A later analysis found that most CMV-associated TCR beta chains appeared HLA-restricted, with HLA associations seemingly driven largely by CMV exposure. While some public TCRs were present in many individuals, most TCR sequences turned up only very rarely across donors. Cytomegalovirus status was reported to be diagnosed by the classifier with high specificity and sensitivity in both the original and validation cohorts. In a later analysis, 15,000 to 20,000 TCR beta sequences were associated with specific HLA alleles at a false discovery rate of 0.05. A group of highly shared sequence variants was considered likely to be a technical artifact of the sequencing pipeline. In this cohort, only TCR beta chains were sequenced, and detectable features were limited by the absence of alpha or paired-chain data. When HLA alleles, especially DR and DQ, strongly co-occurred, attributing TCR associations to individual alleles was difficult. In a later analysis, HLA-associated TCR beta chains were found to be more clonally expanded and to have lower generation probabilities than equally common non-associated chains. In a later analysis, TCR association rates were found to vary across HLA loci, with the most associated TCRs seen for DRB1 alleles and the fewest for HLA-C alleles. Sequencing depth was assumed to be roughly uniform across donors in the presence/absence analyses, though that assumption may not hold.

Libraries were prepared through the immunoSEQ multiplex PCR assay. For the multiplex PCR, a mixture combining 60 forward primers for TCR Vbeta segments and 13 reverse primers for TCR Jbeta segments was used. The CDR3 region of rearranged TCR beta genes was amplified from genomic DNA with a multiplex PCR assay. On the Illumina HiSeq System, the amplified TCR beta libraries were sequenced as 87-base-pair reads. On the authors' methods: Across the 700 or so repertoires, a later analysis counted roughly 84 million unique TCR beta chains, roughly 11 million of which were shared by at least two donors. Raw reads were error-corrected and collapsed into unique sequences with a nearest-neighbor algorithm that merged closely related sequences to remove PCR and sequencing errors. CDR3 sequences were aligned to IMGT reference sequences to assign V, D and J gene segments. For a sequence to be retained, a match of at least six nucleotides to both a V gene segment and a J gene segment was required. A rearrangement was called productive if the CDR3 had no stop codons and remained in frame with V and J, and every other rearrangement was called non-productive. Following IMGT convention, CDR3 was defined as the stretch from the second conserved V-encoded cysteine up to the conserved J-encoded phenylalanine. The earlier analysis of about 590 of the donors excluded sequences that lacked an unambiguous match to a single V gene segment. An earlier analysis of about 590 of the donors classified V segments as functional when productive rearrangements were above 56.7% and as segregating when the standard deviation between donors was above 5%. To diagnose cytomegalovirus status from the catalog of TCR beta chain sequences, a statistical classification framework was built. V and J gene assignment, in a later analysis, came from comparing TCR nucleotide sequences with IMGT/GENE-DB human TR gene sequences. A later analysis assigned CDR3 sequences and most-parsimonious VDJ recombination scenarios with the TCRdist pipeline. A later analysis defined each TCR beta chain by its CDR3 amino acid sequence plus V-gene family, and excluded reads lacking a unique V-gene family. As a way to deal with suspected cross-contamination and a sequencing artifact, a later analysis dropped 592 nucleotide sequences that were highly shared and had low generation probability. For each public chain, a later analysis derived a clonal expansion index from normalized ranks of inferred template counts within each repertoire. In a later analysis, generation probabilities were computed with a VDJ recombination model fitted to out-of-frame rearrangements, and the resulting probabilities were checked against IGoR. A later analysis scored TCR-TCR, TCR-HLA and TCR-CMV co-occurrence with hypergeometric tests, applying a repertoire-size bias correction to TCR pairs. In a later analysis, false discovery rates were estimated by permuting HLA or CMV assignments 20 times. In a later analysis, co-occurring TCRs were grouped using DBSCAN, and TCRdist sequence similarity was added for clustering within HLA-allele-positive subsets. Repertoires with fewer than 30,000 or more than 120,000 public chains, plus five repertoires with anomalous nucleotide sharing, were excluded from co-occurrence clustering. TCRdb provides this immuneACCESS table in a form limited to in-frame rearrangements. Some clones are lacking; in checked studies, under half of them reflect an unresolved V gene, and why the rest are absent is not known. V, J and clone size derive from that table, while D and trimming were established from the DNA sequence. The sample's table lists a count of 150,000 to 200,000 clones. Less than 0.95% of the sample goes to the ten largest clones.

CDR1 and CDR2 are read off the germline V gene as SGHVS and FQNEAQ. V trim: 2 bases; J trim: 7 bases; unmatched bases: 18. From the cysteine up to the phenylalanine, the CDR3 has a length of 19 residues. Only the CDR3 portion is preserved as DNA: 57 bases, with reading frame beginning at the first base. Sequenced sample: PBMCs. The chain couples TRBV7-8 to TRBJ2-5; a stretch of 11 junction bases matches TRBD1. The sequence derives from a woman aged 18-29 years in good health and CMV-seropositive. The CDR3 loop reads CASSLLRGQGAVRASTQYF. The sequenced DNA: TGTGCCAGCAGCTTACTCCGCGGACAGGGGGCTGTGCGTGCGTCGACCCAGTACTTC.